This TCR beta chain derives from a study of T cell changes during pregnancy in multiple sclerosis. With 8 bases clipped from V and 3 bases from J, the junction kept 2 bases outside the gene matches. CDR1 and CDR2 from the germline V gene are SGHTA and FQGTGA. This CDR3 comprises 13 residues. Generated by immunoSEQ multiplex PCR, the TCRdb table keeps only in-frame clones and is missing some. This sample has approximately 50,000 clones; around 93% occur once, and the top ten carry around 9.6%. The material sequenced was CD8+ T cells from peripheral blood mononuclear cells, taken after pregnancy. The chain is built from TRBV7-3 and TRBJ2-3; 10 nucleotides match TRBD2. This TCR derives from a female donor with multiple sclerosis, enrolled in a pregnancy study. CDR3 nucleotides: TGTGCCAGCGGGGGACTAGCGACAGATACGCAGTATTTT. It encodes CASGGLATDTQYF.